The clone carrying this T cell receptor beta chain has a handful of counts. No antigen is known for it. The data were obtained in a study of post-analysis software for immune sequencing data. V was trimmed by 7 bases and J by 6 bases, leaving 15 bases between them. This CDR3 comprises 14 residues. Overall study results and limits: Among 4 or 5 TRBV segments more frequent in patients than controls were TRBV5-6, TRBV5-1 and TRBV20-1.

Unique molecular identifiers were built into the TCR beta cDNA libraries. TCRdb processed the PCR reads anew with MiXCR; each CDR3 protein has one entry. The table includes around 400,000 distinct CDR3 sequences, about a third detected once. The TCR was taken from a girl aged 5 to 17 with multiple sclerosis. This chain joins TRBV6-7 and TRBJ1-4, with D possibly matching TRBD1 (5 bases). TRBV6-7 is identified as an open reading frame with a role that is uncertain. The material sequenced was blood. The CDR3: CASTLGDGDEKLFF. The CDR3 bases are TGTGCCAGCACCCTTGGGGACGGGGATGAAAAACTGTTTTTT.